This entry lists 30 T cell receptor beta chains sequenced from one sample in a study of response to subunit inactivated influenza vaccine. Via MiXCR, TCRdb re-called the RT-PCR reads, giving one row per CDR3 protein. The sample has about 610,000 distinct CDR3 sequences; 12% to 15% are singletons. Here the sequenced sample was PBMCs from blood, taken roughly 12 days after vaccination. The receptor source for this set is a man aged 50-59 years who received an inactivated influenza vaccine.

This clonotype showed up just a few times. This rearrangement joins TRBV15 to TRBJ1-1, with D tentatively TRBD1 (6 bases). Trimming left V 4 bases short and J 0 bases short, with 12 bases between. Per germline, CDR1 LNHNV and CDR2 YYDKDF (reference sequence). The CDR3 sequence is 15 residues long. CDR3 loop: CATSTLTGVNTEAFF. The CDR3 DNA follows: TGTGCCACCAGCACCTTGACAGGAGTGAACACTGAAGCTTTCTTT.

The table lists this clonotype with a few counts. CDR3 nucleotides: TGCAGCGTTGACCCGAGTTTGGCCAGCACAGATACGCAGTATTTT. This sequence encodes CSVDPSLASTDTQYF. The chain combines TRBV29-1 with TRBJ2-3; no reliable D call. CDR3 length equals 15 residues. Trimming left V 3 bases short and J 0 bases short, with 13 bases between. Germline assignment: CDR1 SQVTM and CDR2 ANQGSEA.

This clonotype was observed a handful of times. The chain combines TRBV7-9 with TRBJ1-1, with D maybe TRBD1 (5 bases). The germline V gene has CDR1 SEHNR and CDR2 FQNEAQ (reference sequence). The CDR3 consists of 12 residues. The germline V and J ends were trimmed by 6 bases and 7 bases, with 12 bases remaining between them. The DNA for the CDR3 is TGTGCCAGCAGGCTGGGGCAGCTTGAAGCTTTCTTT. As protein: CASRLGQLEAFF.

This chain joins TRBV20-1 and TRBJ2-7; the D is unclear. Germline assignment: CDR1 DFQATT and CDR2 SNEGSKA (reference sequence). The V end lost 4 bases, the J end lost 0 bases, and 10 bases lay between the germline ends. This CDR3 region has 13 residues. For the CDR3, the DNA is TGCAGTGCTACGTACACCAGCTCCTACGAGCAGTACTTC. As protein: CSATYTSSYEQYF.

In DNA, the CDR3 is TGTGCCAGCAGCTTCCAAACTAGCGGGGTTGAGACCCAGTACTTC. As protein: CASSFQTSGVETQYF. The chain links TRBV7-2 to TRBJ2-5; the match to TRBD2 covers 10 bases. Germline values: CDR1 SGHTA, CDR2 FQGNSA. The CDR3 length is 15 residues. The trim removed 3 bases at V and 5 bases at J, leaving 6 bases unmatched.

The chain combines TRBV6-5 with TRBJ1-5; 9 bases line up with TRBD1. The CDR3 consists of 15 residues. Looked up from germline, CDR1 is MNHEY and CDR2 is SVGAGI. V lost 5 bases, J lost 1 base, and 3 bases stayed unmatched. CDR3 DNA: TGTGCCAGCAGTACTGACAGGGGGAGCAATCAGCCCCAGCATTTT. Translation gives CASSTDRGSNQPQHF.

This clonotype was seen a handful of times. The J gene is TRBJ2-1, the V gene TRBV4-2; 13 bases line up with TRBD2. Germline V gene data show CDR1 as LGHNA and CDR2 as YNFKEQ. The CDR3 consists of 16 residues. Trimming took 4 bases from V and 8 from J; bases not matched to a gene: 8. CDR3 region: CASSPVRTSGSDEQFF. As DNA, the CDR3 is TGTGCCAGCAGCCCGGTTCGGACTAGCGGGAGCGATGAGCAGTTCTTC.

The rearrangement joins TRBV19 to TRBJ2-5; D unclear. Germline V gene data show CDR1 as LNHDA and CDR2 as SQIVND (reference sequence). The CDR3 length is 13 residues. V lost 6 bases and J lost 4, with 12 bases in between. CDR3 in DNA: TGTGCCAGTAGGGACCCCGGGCTAGAGACCCAGTACTTC. Its protein is CASRDPGLETQYF.

The chain carries TRBV6-4 and TRBJ2-1; D gene unclear. Germline CDR1 is MRHNA and CDR2 is SNTAGT. The length of the CDR3 is 13 residues. Trimming left V 1 base short and J 5 bases short, with 6 bases between. Written as DNA, the CDR3 is TGTGCCAGCAGTGACTGGCCGAACAATGAGCAGTTCTTC. Encoded protein: CASSDWPNNEQFF.

This clonotype appeared a few times. The V and J genes are TRBV28 and TRBJ2-7, with D perhaps matching TRBD1 (6 bases). CDR1 is MDHEN and CDR2 is SYDVKM in the germline V gene. This CDR3 spans 13 amino acids. Trimming took 10 bases from V and 3 from J, leaving 16 bases between them. The CDR3 coding sequence is TGTGCCACCCGGGACACCCCATACTACGAGCAGTACTTC. It codes for CATRDTPYYEQYF.

In this sample, this clonotype turned up a few times. This chain connects TRBV12-3 or TRBV12-4 to TRBJ1-1; no clear D gene. The CDR3 extends over 13 amino acids. V was shortened by 4 bases and J by 7 bases, with 13 bases between the two germline ends. The CDR3 DNA sequence: TGTGCCAGCAGTTCCTTATCCCCCGGTGAAGCTTTCTTT. This sequence encodes CASSSLSPGEAFF.

The V gene is TRBV7-2, the J gene TRBJ2-7; D gene uncertain. Per germline, CDR1 SGHTA and CDR2 FQGNSA. Trimming shortened V by 1 base and J by 0 bases, and 10 bases separated the two germline ends. This CDR3 has 15 residues. CDR3 sequence reads: CASSLVRQTSYEQYF. The CDR3 DNA reads as TGTGCCAGCAGCTTAGTCCGGCAGACCTCCTACGAGCAGTACTTC.

This clonotype has a handful of counts. V gene TRBV7-9 combines with J gene TRBJ1-5; no definite D call. Per the germline V gene, CDR1 is SEHNR and CDR2 is FQNEAQ (reference sequence). The CDR3 totals 14 residues. V dropped 3 bases and J dropped 11 bases, with 17 bases sitting between them. The CDR3 DNA is TGTGCCAGCAGCTTCTGGCCGGAGGAGGAGGCCCAGCATTTT. Translation gives CASSFWPEEEAQHF.

The rearrangement joins TRBV2 to TRBJ2-2; weak D call: TRBD2 (6 bases). V was trimmed by 8 bases and J by 1 base, leaving 11 bases between them. CDR1 and CDR2 (germline): SNHLY, FYNNEI. This CDR3 spans 14 amino acids. The CDR3 spells CASEVAENTGELFF. The CDR3 region has the DNA TGTGCCAGCGAGGTAGCGGAGAACACCGGGGAGCTGTTTTTT.

The V and J genes are TRBV7-2 and TRBJ2-3; D might be TRBD2 (5 bases). This CDR3 has 15 residues. V was cut by 5 bases and J by 6 bases, with 18 bases left in between. The germline V gene has CDR1 SGHTA and CDR2 FQGNSA. The DNA for the CDR3 is TGTGCCAGCAGCCGACTCGACGGGGAACCTGATACGCAGTATTTT. It codes for CASSRLDGEPDTQYF.

This clonotype was observed a few times. The rearrangement uses TRBV6-5 and TRBJ2-1; 8 bases agree with TRBD1. CDR1 is MNHEY and CDR2 is SVGAGI in the germline V gene. This CDR3 contains 14 residues. The ends lost 4 bases at V and 7 bases at J; junction bases unmatched: 6. Written as DNA, the CDR3 is TGTGCCAGCAGTTTGTTAACAGGGGGAAATGAGCAGTTCTTC. Translated, it gives CASSLLTGGNEQFF.

This clonotype has just one count. This rearrangement joins TRBV27 to TRBJ2-5, with 8 bases identical to TRBD1. CDR3 length equals 15 residues. V was clipped by 6 bases and J by 5 bases; unmatched bases: 11. In germline, CDR1 is MNHEY, CDR2 SMNVEV (reference sequence). The chain's CDR3 is CASSPRQGKGETQYF. In DNA form, the CDR3 reads TGTGCCAGCAGCCCAAGACAGGGGAAAGGGGAGACCCAGTACTTC.

V usage is TRBV6-1 and J usage is TRBJ1-1; D ambiguous. V lost 7 bases, J lost 5 bases, and 14 bases lay in between. This CDR3 is built from 13 residues. Germline V gives CDR1 MNHNS, CDR2 SASEGT. The CDR3 coding sequence is TGTGCCAGCACTCCCCCCGGGCGGACTGAAGCTTTCTTT. This gives the protein CASTPPGRTEAFF.

V usage is TRBV7-2 and J usage is TRBJ2-1; no reliable D call. The CDR3 contains 12 residues. The V end lost 3 bases, the J end lost 12 bases, and 12 bases lay between the germline ends. Germline-derived CDR1 and CDR2 are SGHTA and FQGNSA. CDR3 sequence (DNA): TGTGCCAGCAGCTTGGAAGTAGCCCGGCAGTTCTTC. The encoded protein is CASSLEVARQFF.

This chain connects TRBV20-1 to TRBJ1-5; perhaps TRBD1 as D (5 bases). The CDR3 contains 12 residues. Germline V gene lookup returns CDR1 DFQATT and CDR2 SNEGSKA (reference sequence). V dropped 0 bases and J dropped 15 bases, with 15 bases sitting between them. CDR3 DNA: TGCAGTGCTAGAGACCCTACAGGTCCTAGGCATTTT. Translating gives CSARDPTGPRHF.

This rearrangement joins TRBV20-1 to TRBJ2-5; tentatively, D is TRBD1 (6 bases). Germline assignment: CDR1 DFQATT and CDR2 SNEGSKA (reference sequence). V dropped 8 bases and J dropped 4 bases, with 23 bases sitting between them. The CDR3 runs to 15 residues. The CDR3 DNA sequence: TGCAGTTCTAAACCCGGGCCAGGGGCATCAGAGACCCAGTACTTC. Protein sequence: CSSKPGPGASETQYF.

The J gene is TRBJ2-7, the V gene TRBV6-5; D uncertain. Per germline, CDR1 MNHEY and CDR2 SVGAGI. V was trimmed by 1 base and J by 0 bases, leaving 13 bases between them. The CDR3 sequence is 16 residues long. CDR3 residues: CASSYFPSPGSYEQYF. The CDR3 bases are TGTGCCAGCAGTTACTTTCCCTCACCCGGCTCCTACGAGCAGTACTTC.

This clonotype was seen a handful of times. This chain uses TRBV7-6 with TRBJ2-1; TRBD2 agrees at 7 bases. V lost 0 bases to trimming and J lost 3 bases; unmatched junction nucleotides: 17. Germline lookup yields CDR1 SGHVS and CDR2 FNYEAQ. The CDR3 runs to 20 residues. Written as DNA, the CDR3 is TGTGCCAGCAGCTTAGCGCCAGCGGGAATCAACGCAGTGGTCTACAATGAGCAGTTCTTC. Amino acids: CASSLAPAGINAVVYNEQFF.

Concerning this clonotype itself: Just one base apart from a much larger clone, this may be a read error. V is TRBV5-6 and J is TRBJ2-5; unclear D gene. Germline-derived CDR1 and CDR2 are SGHDT and YYEEEE. The CDR3 totals 15 residues. In DNA form, the CDR3 reads TGTGCCAGCAGCCCGGTCAGCCGAAGTCAGGAGACCCAGTGCTTC. Its protein product is CASSPVSRSQETQCF.

The V and J genes are TRBV29-1 and TRBJ2-1, with D possibly TRBD1 on 5 matching bases. Trimming pared 4 bases from V and 10 bases from J, leaving 14 bases between. This CDR3 contains 12 residues. CDR1 is SQVTM, CDR2 ANQGSEA, per germline. In DNA, the CDR3 is TGCAGCGTTGTGGGGCGAGAAGGGGAGCAGTTCTTC. Residues: CSVVGREGEQFF.

This chain links TRBV29-1 with TRBJ1-4; D perhaps matches TRBD1 (6 bases). Germline V gives CDR1 SQVTM, CDR2 ANQGSEA. V shed 4 bases and J shed 2 bases, with 11 bases lying between them. This CDR3 contains 14 residues. The CDR3 DNA sequence: TGCAGCGTTGGTCAGGGGCTCACTAATGAAAAACTGTTTTTT. It encodes CSVGQGLTNEKLFF.

This clonotype was detected a few times. The chain is built from TRBV12-3 or TRBV12-4 and TRBJ2-2; 7 bases align to TRBD2. With 0 bases clipped from V and 5 bases from J, the junction kept 3 bases outside the gene matches. This CDR3 region has 15 residues. CDR3 sequence reads: CASSLALGGTGELFF. The CDR3 region has the DNA TGTGCCAGCAGTTTAGCGCTGGGGGGGACCGGGGAGCTGTTTTTT.

The CDR3 reads CASRPVNRGPNYGYTF. CDR3 nucleotides: TGCGCCAGCAGACCAGTCAACAGGGGCCCGAACTATGGCTACACCTTC. This chain connects TRBV5-1 to TRBJ1-2, with 7 bases lining up with TRBD1. The CDR3 has 16 amino acids. V lost 5 bases to trimming and J lost 2 bases; unmatched junction nucleotides: 12. In germline, CDR1 is SGHRS, CDR2 YFSETQ.

V usage is TRBV7-2 and J usage is TRBJ1-4; 9 bases line up with TRBD1. V shed 5 bases and J 7 bases; nucleotides not matched to a gene: 5. Germline values: CDR1 SGHTA, CDR2 FQGNSA. This CDR3 is 14 amino acids long. The chain's CDR3 is CASSEQGAFEKLFF. The CDR3, as DNA: TGTGCCAGCAGCGAACAGGGGGCGTTTGAAAAACTGTTTTTT. The full variable domain, completed using reference TRBV7-2 and TRBJ1-4, is GAGVSQSPSNKVTEKGKDVELRCDPISGHTALYWYRQSLGQGLEFLIYFQGNSAPDKSGLPSDRFSAERTGGSVSTLTIQRTQQEDSAVYLCASSEQGAFEKLFFGSGTQLSVL.

In its sample, this clonotype was seen many times. The genes are TRBV27 and TRBJ1-1; TRBD1 agrees at 9 bases. Germline V gene lookup returns CDR1 MNHEY and CDR2 SMNVEV (reference sequence). CDR3 length equals 14 residues. The V gene end was trimmed by 4 bases and the J gene end by 10 bases; junction bases not matched to a gene: 10. The CDR3 reads CASSSGAQGARAFF. DNA of the CDR3: TGTGCCAGCAGTTCGGGGGCACAGGGGGCCAGAGCTTTCTTT.